These 15 T cell receptor beta chains came from one sample sequenced in a study of blood T cells in healthy people across ages. A second about 7 to 11 cycle PCR used barcoded and J-beta primers. A single record per CDR3 protein comes from TCRdb applying MiXCR to the 5' RACE reads. The sample lists some 710,000 distinct CDR3 sequences, about 45% occurring once. Sequencing was done on a sample of blood. These receptors all come from a man at least 80 years old in good health.

The genes are TRBV30 and TRBJ1-2; unclear D gene. The CDR3 runs to 13 residues. Germline CDR1 reads GTSNPN; CDR2 reads SVGIG (reference sequence). Trimming took off 1 base at V and 2 bases at J, with 8 bases between the two ends. CDR3 region: CAWSEDVNYGYTF. Here the CDR3 DNA reads TGTGCCTGGAGTGAGGACGTAAACTATGGCTACACCTTC.

The gene calls are TRBV12-3 or TRBV12-4 and TRBJ2-5; D is undetermined. CDR3 length: 12 amino acids. Trimming pared 6 bases from V and 4 bases from J, leaving 9 bases between. This CDR3 is CASRAAGETQYF. The CDR3 nucleotides read TGTGCCAGCAGAGCCGCAGGAGAGACCCAGTACTTC.

The gene calls are TRBV20-1 and TRBJ2-7; 7 nucleotides match TRBD2. After removal of 5 bases from V and 7 bases from J, the junction contained 14 bases not matched to a gene. Per germline, CDR1 DFQATT and CDR2 SNEGSKA (reference sequence). The CDR3 loop spans 14 amino acids. CDR3 in DNA: TGCAGTGCTCGGGGGAGCGGGACCGTTTCGGAGCAGTACTTC. Its protein is CSARGSGTVSEQYF.

This clonotype was detected only a few times. V and J are TRBV7-2 and TRBJ2-5, with D maybe TRBD2 (5 bases). CDR1 is SGHTA and CDR2 is FQGNSA in the germline V gene. V gave up 3 bases and J gave up 5 bases, with 10 bases separating them. The CDR3 length is 13 residues. The CDR3 region is CASSFGVEETQYF. The CDR3, as DNA: TGTGCCAGCAGCTTCGGGGTGGAGGAGACCCAGTACTTC.

In regard to this clonotype: It may be a read error: a sequence one base away is much more abundant. The chain couples TRBV2 to TRBJ1-2; no reliable D call. Germline V gene data show CDR1 as SNHLY and CDR2 as FYNNEI. The CDR3 is made up of 13 amino acids. The CDR3 DNA follows: TGTGCCAGCAGCGACACAAGCAACTATGGCTGCACCTTC. This translates into CASSDTSNYGCTF.

The chain uses TRBV3-1 and TRBJ2-7, with D uncertain. CDR1 and CDR2 from the germline V gene are LGHDT and YNNKEL (reference sequence). The V and J ends lost 4 bases and 3 bases respectively, with 13 bases between them. CDR3 length: 14 amino acids. The CDR3 bases are TGTGCCAGCAGCCGTACATGGGAAATCTACGAGCAGTACTTC. It translates to CASSRTWEIYEQYF.

This clonotype showed up many times. The chain joins TRBV12-3 or TRBV12-4 to TRBJ2-7; 13 nucleotides line up with TRBD2. The V and J ends lost 5 bases and 4 bases, in that order; junction bases with no gene match: 8. CDR3 size: 16 residues. The CDR3 coding sequence is TGTGCCAGCAGTCCCACTAGCGGGAGGGCCCGGTACGAGCAGTACTTC. Translation: CASSPTSGRARYEQYF.

The chain recombines TRBV7-2 with TRBJ2-3; 14 positions agree with TRBD2. Germline V gene data show CDR1 as SGHTA and CDR2 as FQGNSA. CDR3 length: 19 amino acids. V gave up 4 bases and J gave up 2 bases; unmatched junction bases: 11. The CDR3 DNA reads as TGTGCCAGCAGCTCCACGGGACTAGCGGGAGCTGGCCCCACAGATACGCAGTATTTT. It yields the protein CASSSTGLAGAGPTDTQYF.

The chain uses TRBV7-2 and TRBJ2-1; 7 nucleotides align to TRBD2. The trim removed 4 bases at V and 1 base at J, leaving 4 bases unmatched. Germline assignment: CDR1 SGHTA and CDR2 FQGNSA. CDR3 length: 15 residues. CDR3 sequence reads: CASSSAGPSYNEQFF. The CDR3 coding sequence is TGTGCCAGCAGCTCAGCGGGACCGTCCTACAATGAGCAGTTCTTC.

This clonotype has just a few counts. This chain connects TRBV7-3 to TRBJ2-1, with no clear D. Deletions cut 5 bases from V and 7 bases from J, with 15 bases between. This CDR3 spans 14 amino acids. Germline V gene lookup returns CDR1 SGHTA and CDR2 FQGTGA. Here the CDR3 DNA reads TGTGCCAGCAGCCCCAGCCCCCTGGGAAATGAGCAGTTCTTC. As protein: CASSPSPLGNEQFF.

This chain uses TRBV11-3 with TRBJ2-7; the D is unclear. Germline V gene lookup returns CDR1 SGHNT and CDR2 YENEEA. V shed 5 bases and J shed 1 base, with 15 bases lying between them. There are 15 residues in the CDR3. CDR3 amino acids: CASSPRSGPSYEQYF. CDR3 bases: TGTGCCAGCAGCCCTAGATCAGGTCCTTCCTACGAGCAGTACTTC.

This clonotype was seen more than once but under ten times. The genes are TRBV3-1 and TRBJ2-3; D ambiguous. Trimming shortened V by 4 bases and J by 8 bases, and 16 bases separated the two germline ends. Germline values: CDR1 LGHDT, CDR2 YNNKEL (reference sequence). This CDR3 contains 14 residues. CDR3 nucleotides: TGTGCCAGCAGCCCCCATAGATTTGGACGTACGCAGTATTTT. This gives the protein CASSPHRFGRTQYF.

This clonotype was seen repeatedly, ten times or more. The rearrangement links TRBV7-6 to TRBJ2-3; D may correspond to TRBD1 or TRBD2 (8 bases each). V lost 1 base and J lost 1, with 18 bases in between. The CDR3 spans 18 residues. Germline CDR1 and CDR2: SGHVS and FNYEAQ. The CDR3 region is CASSLGGSGTGRTDTQYF. The DNA for the CDR3 is TGTGCCAGCAGCTTAGGGGGTAGCGGGACAGGACGCACAGATACGCAGTATTTT. The whole variable domain, remainder taken from reference TRBV7-6 and TRBJ2-3, is GAGVSQSPRYKVTKRGQDVALRCDPISGHVSLYWYRQALGQGPEFLTYFNYEAQQDKSGLPNDRFSAERPEGSISTLTIQRTEQRDSAMYRCASSLGGSGTGRTDTQYFGPGTRLTVL.

Worth noting for this clonotype: This may be a read error, as it is one base from a much larger clone. This chain uses TRBV12-3 or TRBV12-4 with TRBJ2-3, with 10 bases matching TRBD2. The CDR3 length is 17 residues. The junction had 12 bases not matched to a gene; V was cut back by 3 bases and J by 6 bases. The CDR3 region is CASSLGSGRAIGDTQYF. CDR3 DNA sequence: TGTGCCAGCAGTTTGGGGAGCGGGAGGGCCATAGGGGATACGCAGTATTTT.

The V and J genes are TRBV30 and TRBJ1-5; D may be TRBD1 (5 bases). The germline V and J ends were trimmed by 3 bases and 4 bases, with 10 bases remaining between them. The CDR3 runs to 13 residues. Germline CDR1 reads GTSNPN; CDR2 reads SVGIG (reference sequence). The CDR3: CAWSGTANQPQHF. The CDR3 DNA reads TGTGCCTGGAGCGGGACGGCGAATCAGCCCCAGCATTTT.